This TCR beta chain was documented in a study of T-cell memory formation after mild COVID-19 (dated by TCRdb to the early 2020s). Concerning the study at large: TCR sequence clusters from the two donors were largely donor specific. Two young, previously healthy adult volunteers, one female and one male, were included in the cohort. In a couple of donors, T-cell clones that expanded and contracted after mild COVID-19 were followed by sequencing TCRalpha and TCRbeta repertoires longitudinally.

Sequencing used an Illumina NovaSeq 6000. cDNA libraries for TCRalpha and TCRbeta were prepared by 5'RACE using constant-segment primers, with sample barcodes and unique molecular identifiers added. Trizol reagent was used to extract RNA from every sample. Libraries were amplified in two PCR steps, with a second sample barcode and Illumina TruSeq adapters added in the second step. The libraries were sequenced on an Illumina NovaSeq using 2 x 150 bp paired-end reads. The paper's data handling went like this. Demultiplexing of reads and collapsing into UMI-guided consensus sequences were performed with migec v1.2.7. Using mixcr v2.1.11, the UMI consensuses were aligned to TRA and TRB V and J templates and assembled into clonotypes. Expanded or contracted clonotypes were those called significant by both edgeR and NoisET, with noise models trained on biological replicates. For edgeR calls, the cutoffs were a false discovery rate-adjusted p below 0.01 and a log2 fold-change threshold of 1. As an exploratory analysis of dynamics, max-normalized trajectories of the 1000 most abundant clonotypes were examined by PCA with hierarchical clustering. Separately sequenced CD4+ and CD8+ repertoires were used to assign a CD4 or CD8 phenotype to each responding clone. TCRdb passed the public sequencing reads through fastp at Q25 and MiXCR, retaining productive beta sequences. Rows are unified per CDR3 protein, each entry keeping the most common DNA and genes. The V and J calls follow TCRdb's processing rather than the paper's. The sample table contains about 340,000 distinct CDR3 sequences; only one count was recorded for 20% to 25% of them. The ten most abundant clones make up roughly 23% of the sample.

A note on this clonotype: The antigen it recognizes is unknown. No much larger clone exists at a distance of one base, and base qualities are not known.

The investigation overall reported the following: Contracting CD4+ clones were found mainly in CM and EM memory subsets, while CD8+ clones were enriched in EMRA. Some responding clones were detected in pre-infection memory, which suggested that pre-existing cross-reactive memory T cells had joined the SARS-CoV-2 response. Only a couple of mild cases were covered by the study, and larger cohorts that include severe cases with pre-infection samples were considered necessary. SARS-CoV-2 specificity was not confirmed for the second-wave clones peaking on day 37. Clones that contracted from day 15 to 85 showed balanced CD4/CD8 phenotypes, whereas a second wave of clones that expanded from day 15 to 37 leaned towards CD4+.

Ficoll-Paque density gradient centrifugation was the method used to isolate PBMCs. The specimen was PBMCs or a T cell subset sorted from them (not recorded which). The TCR comes from a man in his late teens or twenties who had mild COVID-19 (a few samples of this study predate the infection). The sample titles of this study are shuffled in the database, so cell type and time point are left out; the donor was told from shared clones.

CDR3 sequence: CAISAGGFYYEQYF. The nucleotide sequence is given as TGTGCCATCTCCGCGGGGGGGTTTTACTACGAGCAGTACTTC. Rearrangement joined TRBV10-3 to TRBJ2-7; 9 middle bases align to TRBD2. Via the germline V gene, CDR1 is ENHRY and CDR2 SYGVKD. Trimming leaves V shorter by 8 bases and J shorter by 3 bases, with the junction holding 8 bases beyond the gene matches. There are 14 amino acids in the CDR3, from cysteine to phenylalanine inclusive. Of all the DNA, just the CDR3 is kept, 42 bases in frame from base 1.